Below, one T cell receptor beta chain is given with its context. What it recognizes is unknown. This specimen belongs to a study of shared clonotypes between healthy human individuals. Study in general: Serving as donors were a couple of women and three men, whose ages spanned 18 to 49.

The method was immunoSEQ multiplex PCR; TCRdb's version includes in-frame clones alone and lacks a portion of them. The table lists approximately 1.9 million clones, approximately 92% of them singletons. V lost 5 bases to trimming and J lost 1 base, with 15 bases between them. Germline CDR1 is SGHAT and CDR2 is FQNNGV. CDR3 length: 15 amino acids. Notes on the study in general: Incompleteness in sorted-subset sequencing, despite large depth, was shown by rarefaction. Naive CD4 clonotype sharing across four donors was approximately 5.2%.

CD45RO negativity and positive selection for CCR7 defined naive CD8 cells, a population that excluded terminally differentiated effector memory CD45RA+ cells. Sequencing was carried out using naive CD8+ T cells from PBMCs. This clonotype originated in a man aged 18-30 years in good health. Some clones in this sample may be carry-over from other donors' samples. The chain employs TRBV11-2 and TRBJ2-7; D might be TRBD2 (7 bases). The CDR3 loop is CASSPGRGGSYEQYF. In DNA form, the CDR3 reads TGTGCCAGCAGCCCGGGTAGGGGGGGTTCCTACGAGCAGTACTTC.